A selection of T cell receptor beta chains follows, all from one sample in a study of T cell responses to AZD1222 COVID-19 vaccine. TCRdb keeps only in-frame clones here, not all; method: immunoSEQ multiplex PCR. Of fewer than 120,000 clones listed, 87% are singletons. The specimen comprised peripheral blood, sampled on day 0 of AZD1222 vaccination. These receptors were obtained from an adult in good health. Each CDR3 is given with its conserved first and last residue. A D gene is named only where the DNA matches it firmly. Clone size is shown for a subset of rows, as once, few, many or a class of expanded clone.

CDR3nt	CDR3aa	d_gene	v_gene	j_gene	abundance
TGCAGCGTTGAACGGTCTAGCGGATCCTACGAGCAGTACTTC	CSVERSSGSYEQYF	TRBD2	TRBV29-1	TRBJ2-7	once
TGTGCCTGGAGTAGTGGGGACACCATATATTTT	CAWSSGDTIYF	NA	TRBV30	TRBJ1-3	NA
TGTGCCAGCAGCTTAGGAGGGACAGGGGGCTACGAGCAGTACTTC	CASSLGGTGGYEQYF	TRBD1	TRBV7-2	TRBJ2-7	NA
TGCGCCAGCAGCCAAGATGCCAGGGTCATCTCTGGCTACACCTTC	CASSQDARVISGYTF	NA	TRBV4-1	TRBJ1-2	NA
TGTGCCCGCCGCGGGCCGGGGGGGGCAGAGACCCAGTACTTC	CARRGPGGAETQYF	TRBD2	TRBV9	TRBJ2-5	NA
TGTGCCAGCACCAACGGGGGGAACACCGGGGAGCTGTTTTTT	CASTNGGNTGELFF	NA	TRBV6-6	TRBJ2-2	NA
TGTGCCAGCAGCTTACAAGCAGCAATCGGCTATGGCTACACCTTC	CASSLQAAIGYGYTF	NA	TRBV7-9	TRBJ1-2	NA
TGTGCCAGTAGTATCGGAACAGCAAGCAATCAGCCCCAGCATTTT	CASSIGTASNQPQHF	NA	TRBV19	TRBJ1-5	NA
TGTGCCAGTAGTATGACAGGGTCCTTCTACGGAAACACCATATATTTT	CASSMTGSFYGNTIYF	TRBD1	TRBV19	TRBJ1-3	NA
TGCGCCAGCAGCCAACTGACTGCGACCAATGAGCAGTTCTTC	CASSQLTATNEQFF	NA	TRBV4-1	TRBJ2-1	NA
TGTGCCACGCGTTCCCCCGGGAGTGGCTACACCTTC	CATRSPGSGYTF	NA	TRBV6-5	TRBJ1-2	NA
TGTGCCAGCAGCTTAGGCGGGGGGGTCTCCTACGAGCAGTACTTC	CASSLGGGVSYEQYF	TRBD2	TRBV13	TRBJ2-7	NA
TGTGCCAGCAGCCGGACAGGCGACTACGAGCAGTACTTC	CASSRTGDYEQYF	TRBD1	TRBV11-2	TRBJ2-7	NA
TGTGCCAGTAGTAAAGGGACAGGGGCTGGCAATCAGCCCCAGCATTTT	CASSKGTGAGNQPQHF	TRBD1	TRBV19	TRBJ1-5	NA
TGTGCCAGCAGCCAGGAGGGGCAGCCTACCCCAAATAGCAGGGCCACCACGGCTCAGCCCCAGCATTTT	CASSQEGQPTPNSRATTAQPQHF	NA	TRBV4-2	TRBJ1-5	NA
TGTGCCAGCAGTTTGGAAGCCCGTCTTCTCGAGCAGTACTTC	CASSLEARLLEQYF	NA	TRBV27	TRBJ2-7	NA